The source of this T cell receptor (beta chain) is a study of blood T cell repertoires in COVID-19. This clone was picked up one time. Source study methods: Estimation of nucleated cell counts relied on the amplification of reference gene primers. Generated by immunoSEQ multiplex PCR, the TCRdb table keeps only in-frame clones and is missing some. The V and J calls and clone size come from that table; D and trimming were worked out from the DNA. The table has about 47,000 clones, 81% seen once. This CDR3 spans 16 amino acids. V dropped 0 bases and J dropped 2; count of bases not matched to a gene: 3. The germline V gene encodes CDR1 KGHSH and CDR2 LQKENI.

The receptor comes from a woman older than 75 with COVID-19, enrolled during active disease. This sequence joins TRBV18 and TRBJ1-2; TRBD1 aligns across 10 bases. Source material: peripheral blood. CDR3 sequence reads: CASSPPWTGGNYGYTF. CDR3 in DNA: TGTGCCAGCTCACCACCCTGGACAGGGGGAAACTATGGCTACACCTTC.